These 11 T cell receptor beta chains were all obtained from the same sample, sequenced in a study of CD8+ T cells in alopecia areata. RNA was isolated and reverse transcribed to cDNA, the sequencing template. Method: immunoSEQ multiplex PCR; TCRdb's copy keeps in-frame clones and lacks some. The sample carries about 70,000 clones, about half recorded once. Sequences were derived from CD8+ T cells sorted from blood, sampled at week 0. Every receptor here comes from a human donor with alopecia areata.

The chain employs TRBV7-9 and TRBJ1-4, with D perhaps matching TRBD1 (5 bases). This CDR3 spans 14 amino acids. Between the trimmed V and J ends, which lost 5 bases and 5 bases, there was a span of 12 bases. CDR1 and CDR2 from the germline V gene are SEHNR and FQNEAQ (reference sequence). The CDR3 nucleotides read TGTGCCAGCAGCCCCGGGACGGAAAATGAAAAACTGTTTTTT. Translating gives CASSPGTENEKLFF.

As DNA, the CDR3 is TGTGCCAGCAGCGTAGGAGGGACAGGGAGGTACACTGAAGCTTTCTTT. The encoded protein is CASSVGGTGRYTEAFF. V usage is TRBV9 and J usage is TRBJ1-1; 9 bases line up with TRBD1. The germline CDR1 and CDR2 sequences are SGDLS and YYNGEE. The CDR3 runs 16 residues. The trim removed 0 bases at V and 3 bases at J, leaving 6 bases unmatched.

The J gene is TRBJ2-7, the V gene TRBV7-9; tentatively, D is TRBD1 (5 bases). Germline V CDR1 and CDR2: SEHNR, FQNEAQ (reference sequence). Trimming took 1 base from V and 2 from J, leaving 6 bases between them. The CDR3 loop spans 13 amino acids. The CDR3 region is CASSLGTTYEQYF. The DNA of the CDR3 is TGTGCCAGCAGCTTAGGGACAACCTACGAGCAGTACTTC.

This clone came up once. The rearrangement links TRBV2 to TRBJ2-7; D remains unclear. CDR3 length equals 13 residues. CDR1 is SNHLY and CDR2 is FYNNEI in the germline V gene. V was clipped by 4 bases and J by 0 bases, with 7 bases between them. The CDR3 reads CASSGVLSYEQYF. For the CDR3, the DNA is TGTGCCAGCAGTGGGGTACTCTCCTACGAGCAGTACTTC.

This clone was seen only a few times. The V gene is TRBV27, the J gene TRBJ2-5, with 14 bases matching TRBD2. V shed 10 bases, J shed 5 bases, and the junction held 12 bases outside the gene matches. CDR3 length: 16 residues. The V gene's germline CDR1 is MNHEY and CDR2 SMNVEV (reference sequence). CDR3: CANNKTGLAGGETQYF. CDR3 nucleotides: TGTGCCAACAACAAAACCGGACTAGCGGGAGGTGAGACCCAGTACTTC.

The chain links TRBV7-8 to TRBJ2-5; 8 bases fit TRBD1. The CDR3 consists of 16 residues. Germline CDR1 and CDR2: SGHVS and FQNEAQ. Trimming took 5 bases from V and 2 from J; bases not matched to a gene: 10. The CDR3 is CASSSRINRGQETQYF. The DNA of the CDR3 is TGTGCCAGCAGCAGCAGAATCAACAGGGGGCAAGAGACCCAGTACTTC. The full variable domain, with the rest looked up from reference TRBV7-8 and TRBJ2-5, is GAGVSQSPRYKVAKRGQDVALRCDPISGHVSLFWYQQALGQGPEFLTYFQNEAQLDKSGLPSDRFFAERPEGSVSTLKIQRTQQEDSAVYLCASSSRINRGQETQYFGPGTRLLVL.

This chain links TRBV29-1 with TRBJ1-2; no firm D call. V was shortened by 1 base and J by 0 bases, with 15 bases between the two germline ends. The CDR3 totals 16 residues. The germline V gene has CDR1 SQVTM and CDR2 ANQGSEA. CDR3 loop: CSVEGGGNQANYGYTF. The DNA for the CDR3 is TGCAGCGTTGAAGGGGGTGGGAACCAAGCTAACTATGGCTACACCTTC. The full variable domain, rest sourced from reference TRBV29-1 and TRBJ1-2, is SAVISQKPSRDICQRGTSLTIQCQVDSQVTMMFWYRQQPGQSLTLIATANQGSEATYESGFVIDKFPISRPNLTFSTLTVSNMSPEDSSIYLCSVEGGGNQANYGYTFGSGTRLTVV.

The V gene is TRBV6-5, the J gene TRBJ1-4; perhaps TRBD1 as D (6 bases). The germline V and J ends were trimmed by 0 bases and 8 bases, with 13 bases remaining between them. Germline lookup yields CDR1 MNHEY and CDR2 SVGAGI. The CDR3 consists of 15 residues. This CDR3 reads CASSYSIGGTEKLFF. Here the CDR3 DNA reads TGTGCCAGCAGTTACTCGATAGGGGGAACCGAAAAACTGTTTTTT.

The CDR3 is CASSLIKGGGDTQYF. The CDR3 region has the DNA TGTGCCAGCAGTTTAATAAAGGGAGGGGGGGATACGCAGTATTTT. The chain couples TRBV28 to TRBJ2-3; D possibly corresponds to TRBD2 (7 bases). This CDR3 comprises 15 residues. Germline V gene lookup returns CDR1 MDHEN and CDR2 SYDVKM. V lost 2 bases, J lost 6 bases, and 15 bases lay in between.

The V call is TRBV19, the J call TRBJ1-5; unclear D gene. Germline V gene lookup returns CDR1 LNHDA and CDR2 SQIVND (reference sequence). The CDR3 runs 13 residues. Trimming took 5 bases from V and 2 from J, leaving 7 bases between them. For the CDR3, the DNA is TGTGCCAGTAGTCCGAGGGGCAATCAGCCCCAGCATTTT. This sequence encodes CASSPRGNQPQHF.

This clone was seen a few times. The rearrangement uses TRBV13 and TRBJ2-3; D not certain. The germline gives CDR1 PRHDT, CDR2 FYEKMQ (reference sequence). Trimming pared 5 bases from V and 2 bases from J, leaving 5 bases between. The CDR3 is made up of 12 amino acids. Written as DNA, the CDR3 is TGTGCCAGCAGCGCCCTCACAGATACGCAGTATTTT. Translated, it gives CASSALTDTQYF.